The TCR beta chain described here comes from a study of blood T cell repertoires in COVID-19. Study details: Samples came from the United States, Italy and Spain, spanning acute and convalescent COVID-19. From T cells, B-cell-depleted T cells, or PBMCs came the material, which was cDNA or gDNA.

In the authors' workflow: Cell counts per sample came from amplifying reference gene primers. This table comes from immunoSEQ multiplex PCR, and its TCRdb copy is limited to in-frame clones, with some not included. V and J calls and clone size follow that table, whereas D and trimming were derived from the DNA. The table lists some 400,000 clones, around 87% of them singletons. This CDR3 is built from 16 residues. V lost 5 bases, J lost 4 bases, and 9 bases stayed unmatched. Germline assignment: CDR1 MNHEY and CDR2 SMNVEV (reference sequence). The chain couples TRBV27 to TRBJ1-5; TRBD1 matches 9 bases. Sequencing used peripheral blood. The receptor's source is a human donor in a cohort sampled during active COVID-19. The CDR3 bases are TGTGCCAGCAGTCCCGGGACAGGGCCTGCAAATCAGCCCCAGCATTTT. Amino acids: CASSPGTGPANQPQHF.